This TCR beta chain was captured by sequencing in a study of T cell clones after liver transplantation. V was pared by 5 bases and J by 7 bases, with 7 bases of the junction left unmatched. The CDR3 consists of 13 residues. From germline, CDR1 is MDHEN and CDR2 SYDVKM. Assay: immunoSEQ multiplex PCR; the TCRdb copy retains only in-frame clones and omits some. The sample has around 77,000 clones; about 80% are singletons. The specimen was CD4+ T cells from blood, collected 12 months after liver transplant. The source of this sequence is a human patient who received a liver transplant. Some T cells may have originated in the graft donor. V gene TRBV28 combines with J gene TRBJ2-5, with TRBD1 identical over 7 bases. The CDR3 sequence is CASSADRVVTQYF. As DNA, the CDR3 is TGTGCCAGCAGTGCAGACAGGGTCGTGACCCAGTACTTC. The full variable domain, in which reference TRBV28 and TRBJ2-5 provide the parts outside the CDR3, is DVKVTQSSRYLVKRTGEKVFLECVQDMDHENMFWYRQDPGLGLRLIYFSYDVKMKEKGDIPEGYSVSREKKERFSLILESASTNQTSMYLCASSADRVVTQYFGPGTRLLVL.